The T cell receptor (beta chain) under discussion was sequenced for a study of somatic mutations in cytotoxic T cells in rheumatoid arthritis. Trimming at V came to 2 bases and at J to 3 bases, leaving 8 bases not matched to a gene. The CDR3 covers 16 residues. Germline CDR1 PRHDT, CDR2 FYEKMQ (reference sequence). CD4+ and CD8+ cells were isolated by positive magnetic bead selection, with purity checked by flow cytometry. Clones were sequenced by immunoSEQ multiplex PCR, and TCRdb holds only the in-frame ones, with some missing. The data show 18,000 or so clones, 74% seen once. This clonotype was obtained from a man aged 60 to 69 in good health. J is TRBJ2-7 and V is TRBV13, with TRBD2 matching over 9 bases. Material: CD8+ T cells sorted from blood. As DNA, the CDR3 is TGTGCCAGCAGCTTAAGGATTAGCGGGGGCCACTACGAGCAGTACTTC. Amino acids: CASSLRISGGHYEQYF. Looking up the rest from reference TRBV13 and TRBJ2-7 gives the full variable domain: AAGVIQSPRHLIKEKRETATLKCYPIPRHDTVYWYQQGPGQDPQFLISFYEKMQSDKGSIPDRFSAQQFSDYHSELNMSSLELGDSALYFCASSLRISGGHYEQYFGPGTRLTVT.